One sample yielded the 10 T cell receptor beta chains listed below, sequenced in a study of blood T cell repertoires in COVID-19. Profiling relied on immunoSEQ multiplex PCR, and the TCRdb table lists in-frame clones only, not all of them. Found here are about 66,000 clones, about 90% of them singletons; the top ten hold roughly 1.5%. Source material: peripheral blood. These TCRs come from a man between 60 and 75 years old with acute or convalescent COVID-19.

The V call is TRBV5-8, the J call TRBJ2-7, with TRBD2 as a possible D gene (6 bases). V dropped 5 bases and J dropped 4 bases, with 16 bases sitting between them. The CDR3 is 14 amino acids. Germline CDR1 reads SGHTS; CDR2 reads YDEGEE. CDR3 loop: CASRALQGGYEQYF. For the CDR3, the DNA is TGTGCCAGCAGAGCACTGCAGGGAGGATACGAGCAGTACTTC.

This chain connects TRBV5-5 to TRBJ1-2; maybe TRBD1 (6 bases). Looked up from germline, CDR1 is SGHKS and CDR2 is YYEKEE (reference sequence). This CDR3 has 14 amino acids. Between the trimmed V and J ends, which lost 2 bases and 1 base, there was a span of 9 bases. The CDR3 reads CASSLGRGNYGYTF. CDR3 sequence (DNA): TGTGCCAGCAGCTTAGGCAGGGGTAACTATGGCTACACCTTC. Based on the CDR3 plus reference TRBV5-5 and TRBJ1-2, the full variable domain is DAGVTQSPTHLIKTRGQQVTLRCSPISGHKSVSWYQQVLGQGPQFIFQYYEKEERGRGNFPDRFSARQFPNYSSELNVNALLLGDSALYLCASSLGRGNYGYTFGSGTRLTVV.

This clone was seen only a few times. Here the CDR3 reads CASSVDPLPYLEDTIYF. CDR3 coding DNA: TGTGCCAGCAGCGTAGACCCACTACCCTACCTGGAGGACACCATATATTTT. The chain combines TRBV9 with TRBJ1-3; D is ambiguous. CDR3 size: 17 residues. V lost 0 bases and J 8 bases, leaving 21 bases between the germline ends. From germline, CDR1 is SGDLS and CDR2 YYNGEE.

This clone was picked up a small number of times. The J gene is TRBJ1-2, the V gene TRBV5-1, with unresolved D. Germline V gene sequence: CDR1 SGHRS, CDR2 YFSETQ. CDR3 length: 15 residues. The V end lost 0 bases, the J end lost 5 bases, and 14 bases lay between the germline ends. The chain's CDR3 is CASSLGAGYSYGYTF. CDR3 coding DNA: TGCGCCAGCAGCTTGGGGGCAGGATATTCTTATGGCTACACCTTC.

The rearrangement joins TRBV15 to TRBJ1-2; D gene uncertain. The CDR3 has 11 amino acids. CDR1 and CDR2 (germline): LNHNV, YYDKDF (reference sequence). Trimming left V 4 bases short and J 8 bases short, with 8 bases between. CDR3 in DNA: TGTGCCACCAGCAATCGGGGAGGCTACACCTTC. This translates into CATSNRGGYTF.

The CDR3 bases are TGTGCCAGTAGCCCTGGGACAGGACCTACTAACTATGGCTACACCTTC. Translation: CASSPGTGPTNYGYTF. The J gene is TRBJ1-2, the V gene TRBV19, with 8 positions matching TRBD1. The V gene end was trimmed by 6 bases and the J gene end by 0 bases; junction bases not matched to a gene: 9. This CDR3 is built from 16 residues. CDR1 and CDR2 from the germline V gene are LNHDA and SQIVND (reference sequence).

This chain uses TRBV3-1 (or the pseudogene TRBV3-2) with TRBJ1-2, with 7 bases identical to TRBD1. The CDR3 loop spans 14 amino acids. The germline V gene has CDR1 LGHDT and CDR2 YNNKEL (reference sequence). V shed 3 bases, J shed 1 base, and the junction held 2 bases outside the gene matches. The CDR3 DNA sequence: TGTGCCAGCAGCCAGGGACAGAGTAACTATGGCTACACCTTC. Protein product: CASSQGQSNYGYTF.

The chain uses TRBV9 and TRBJ2-3, with D possibly matching TRBD1 (5 bases). Trimming removed 4 bases from V and 10 bases from J, with 28 bases in between. The CDR3 extends over 17 amino acids. Looked up from germline, CDR1 is SGDLS and CDR2 is YYNGEE. CDR3 nucleotide sequence: TGTGCCAGCAGCTCCAACAGACAGATGATTGGGCCCAGGGCGCAGTATTTT. It specifies CASSSNRQMIGPRAQYF.

The chain links TRBV19 to TRBJ1-5; the D is unclear. CDR1 and CDR2 from the germline V gene are LNHDA and SQIVND (reference sequence). The CDR3 length is 16 residues. Trimming stripped 1 base from V and 10 bases from J, with 20 bases between. This CDR3 reads CASSIASSSGFSPQHF. DNA for the CDR3: TGTGCCAGTAGTATAGCTAGCAGCTCAGGATTCAGCCCCCAGCATTTT.

The chain combines TRBV6-1 with TRBJ1-1; perhaps TRBD1 as D (6 bases). CDR1 and CDR2 from the germline V gene are MNHNS and SASEGT. The V and J ends lost 3 bases and 0 bases respectively, with 11 bases between them. The CDR3 runs to 15 residues. The CDR3 DNA reads TGTGCCAGCAGTGACCAGGGGCGAGTGAACACTGAAGCTTTCTTT. Encoded protein: CASSDQGRVNTEAFF.